The TCR beta chain under discussion was sequenced for a study of neurological immune-mediated disorders. The authors made cDNA by 5'RACE with 10-nucleotide random UMIs. TCRdb called the 5' RACE reads again in MiXCR, with one record for every CDR3 protein. The sample has tens of thousands of distinct CDR3 sequences; 6% to 8.5% are singletons. This clonotype was counted ten times or more. The trim removed 6 bases at V and 3 bases at J, leaving 5 bases unmatched. The CDR3 is 14 amino acids. This chain joins TRBV12-3 or TRBV12-4 and TRBJ1-5; the match to TRBD1 covers 7 bases. Sequenced input: PBMCs. This receptor was taken from a woman aged 40 to 50 in good health. The CDR3 loop reads CASSIQGINQPQHF. The CDR3 region has the DNA TGTGCCAGCAGCATACAGGGGATCAATCAGCCCCAGCATTTT.